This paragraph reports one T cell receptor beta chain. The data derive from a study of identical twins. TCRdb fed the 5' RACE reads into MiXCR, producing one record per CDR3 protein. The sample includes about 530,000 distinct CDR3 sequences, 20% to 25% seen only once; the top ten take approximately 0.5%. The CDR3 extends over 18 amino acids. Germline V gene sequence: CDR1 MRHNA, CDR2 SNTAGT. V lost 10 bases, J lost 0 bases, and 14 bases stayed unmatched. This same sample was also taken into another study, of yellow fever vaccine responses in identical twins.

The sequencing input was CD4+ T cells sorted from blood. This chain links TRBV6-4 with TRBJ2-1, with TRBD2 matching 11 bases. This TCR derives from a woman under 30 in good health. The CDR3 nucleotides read TGTGCCACCCTGATGACTAGCGGGACCCTACCCTCCTACAATGAGCAGTTCTTC. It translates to CATLMTSGTLPSYNEQFF.